Listed below are T cell receptor beta chains from one sample, sequenced in a study of OX40 agonist ivuxolimab in advanced cancers. The table came from immunoSEQ multiplex PCR; TCRdb's copy has only in-frame clones and leaves some out. The sample has 65,000 to 95,000 clones, around 90% seen once; the top ten hold 0.75% to 0.9%. Sequenced here: CD4+ or CD8+ T cells sorted from blood, sampled in a trial of the OX40 agonist ivuxolimab. The receptor source for this set is an adult with an advanced solid tumor such as melanoma, head and neck, liver or kidney cancer. Both conserved end residues are part of each CDR3. D genes are given only for firm matches. Clone sizes are given selectively: once, few, many, or a class where the clone is expanded.

>TRBJ2-2|TRBV30|NA|few
CAWSQGPNTGELFF
TGTGCCTGGTCACAGGGCCCGAACACCGGGGAGCTGTTTTTT
>TRBJ2-1|TRBV7-9|TRBD1|NA
CASRTTGQVYNEQFF
TGTGCCAGCAGGACCACGGGACAGGTGTACAATGAGCAGTTCTTC
>TRBJ2-3|TRBV18|NA|NA
CASSPSAESTDTQYF
TGTGCCAGCTCACCTTCCGCGGAGAGCACAGATACGCAGTATTTT
>TRBJ2-7|TRBV28|TRBD2|NA
CASGGTSGGREQYF
TGTGCCAGCGGGGGTACTAGCGGAGGGCGCGAGCAGTACTTC
>TRBJ2-5|TRBV4-1|NA|NA
CASSPTRADLGTQYF
TGCGCCAGCAGCCCAACAAGAGCAGACTTGGGGACCCAGTACTTC
>TRBJ2-2|TRBV9|NA|NA
CASSVVSNTGELFF
TGTGCCAGCAGCGTAGTGTCGAACACCGGGGAGCTGTTTTTT
>TRBJ1-4|TRBV30|NA|few
CAWSPGRQGYEKLFF
TGTGCCTGGAGTCCGGGGAGGCAGGGATATGAAAAACTGTTTTTT
>TRBJ2-1|TRBV18|NA|NA
CASSPGLTVDNEQFF
TGTGCCAGCTCACCGGGTCTGACAGTGGACAATGAGCAGTTCTTC
>TRBJ2-7|TRBV27|TRBD1|NA
CASSPITAGGREQYF
TGTGCCAGCAGCCCCATTACGGCAGGGGGTCGGGAGCAGTACTTC
>TRBJ2-5|TRBV20-1|NA|NA
CSARIETQYF
TGCAGTGCTAGAATAGAGACCCAGTACTTC
>TRBJ2-2|TRBV5-1|TRBD2|once
CASSLVTSGTTGELFF
TGCGCCAGCAGCTTGGTTACTAGCGGGACCACCGGGGAGCTGTTTTTT
>TRBJ2-1|TRBV9|TRBD2|few
CASSAGLLQYNEQFF
TGTGCCAGCAGCGCGGGACTACTTCAGTACAATGAGCAGTTCTTC
>TRBJ1-5|TRBV19|NA|NA
CASSIDFSGGRGNQPQHF
TGTGCCAGTAGTATAGATTTCTCCGGGGGCAGAGGCAATCAGCCCCAGCATTTT
>TRBJ2-7|TRBV10-3|TRBD1|few
CAIRGQDYEQYF
TGTGCCATCAGAGGACAGGACTACGAGCAGTACTTC
>TRBJ2-3|TRBV7-2|NA|NA
CASSLGAGYTDTQYF
TGTGCCAGCAGCTTGGGGGCAGGGTACACAGATACGCAGTATTTT
>TRBJ2-3|TRBV18|TRBD2|NA
CASSPGGQADTQYF
TGTGCCAGCTCACCGGGAGGGCAAGCAGATACGCAGTATTTT
>TRBJ2-6|TRBV7-3|NA|NA
CASSFGGGTSGANVLTF
TGTGCCAGCAGCTTCGGAGGGGGCACCTCTGGGGCCAACGTCCTGACTTTC
>TRBJ1-4|TRBV30|NA|NA
CAWTRGGGEKLFF
TGTGCCTGGACCCGGGGAGGGGGTGAAAAACTGTTTTTT
>TRBJ1-2|TRBV10-3|NA|NA
CAISQAAGGYTF
TGTGCCATCAGTCAGGCAGCGGGAGGCTACACCTTC
>TRBJ1-4|TRBV13|TRBD1|NA
CASSLGQRIEKLFF
TGTGCCAGCAGCCTGGGACAGCGAATTGAAAAACTGTTTTTT
>TRBJ1-5|TRBV19|TRBD1|few
CASSPRQGTAKGQPQHF
TGTGCCAGTAGTCCTCGTCAAGGGACAGCGAAGGGTCAGCCCCAGCATTTT